What follows are 32 T cell receptor beta chains derived from one specimen sequenced in a study of patients with pleural tuberculosis. TCRdb independently ran MiXCR on the reads; one entry per CDR3 protein. The sample consists of around 50,000 distinct CDR3 sequences, approximately 7.5% of them appearing once. These receptor sequences come from a human donor with pleural tuberculosis.

This clonotype was seen at least ten times. The J gene is TRBJ1-1, the V gene TRBV25-1; D not certain. The CDR3 extends over 11 amino acids. Germline V CDR1 and CDR2: MGHDK, SYGVNS. Trimming removed 4 bases at V and 11 bases at J, with 11 bases between. The CDR3 here is CASSGQFVAFF. CDR3 sequence (DNA): TGTGCCAGCAGTGGGCAGTTCGTGGCTTTCTTT.

There are many counts of this clonotype. The chain is built from TRBV19 and TRBJ2-7; 9 bases line up with TRBD1. The V segment lost 5 bases and the J segment 4 bases; nucleotides outside the gene matches: 6. Germline CDR1 reads LNHDA; CDR2 reads SQIVND (reference sequence). This CDR3 has 14 amino acids. The CDR3 DNA sequence: TGTGCCAGTAGTTCGGGACAGGGATCTTACGAGCAGTACTTC. Its protein is CASSSGQGSYEQYF.

This clonotype was detected many times. This chain uses TRBV10-3 with TRBJ1-1; a weak D match, TRBD1 (5 bases). V was shortened by 11 bases and J by 4 bases, with 17 bases between the two germline ends. This CDR3 contains 13 residues. CDR1 and CDR2 (germline): ENHRY, SYGVKD. CDR3 residues: CASTFEGTTEAFF. In DNA form, the CDR3 reads TGTGCCTCCACCTTCGAGGGGACCACTGAAGCTTTCTTT.

The sample holds many counts of this clonotype. The V and J genes are TRBV29-1 and TRBJ2-7; D is uncertain. V lost 3 bases and J lost 6, with 12 bases in between. The CDR3 extends over 12 amino acids. CDR1 is SQVTM, CDR2 ANQGSEA, per germline. The CDR3 coding sequence is TGCAGCGTTGAGGACGAGTACGGCGAGCAGTACGTC. The encoded protein is CSVEDEYGEQYV.

This clonotype was seen many times. V is TRBV28 and J is TRBJ2-1; no clear D. In germline, CDR1 is MDHEN, CDR2 SYDVKM. Between the trimmed V and J ends, which lost 2 bases and 7 bases, there was a span of 9 bases. CDR3 size: 13 residues. For the CDR3, the DNA is TGTGCCAGCAGTTTAGAGCAAACGAATGAGCAGTTCTTC. Encoded protein: CASSLEQTNEQFF.

In its sample, this clonotype was seen a few times. The genes are TRBV29-1 and TRBJ1-5, with D hard to call. From germline, CDR1 is SQVTM and CDR2 ANQGSEA. The CDR3 runs to 12 residues. V lost 5 bases to trimming and J lost 6 bases, with 11 bases between them. The CDR3 nucleotides are TGCAGCGTTTCAGAGCGAGGTCAGCCCCAGCATTTT. This sequence encodes CSVSERGQPQHF.

This chain uses TRBV4-1 with TRBJ2-5; D assignment may be TRBD1 or TRBD2 (5 bases each). Trimming cost V 4 bases and J 2 bases, with 14 bases left between them. Germline V lookup: CDR1 MGHRA, CDR2 YSYEKL. The length of the CDR3 is 15 residues. CDR3 protein: CASSPELGTQETQYF. CDR3 nucleotides: TGCGCCAGCAGCCCCGAATTAGGGACGCAAGAGACCCAGTACTTC.

This clonotype was recorded only once. The junction shows a germline mismatch at one end, possibly a read error. The chain is built from TRBV6-2 or TRBV6-3 and TRBJ2-1; no clear D. This CDR3 spans 11 amino acids. Germline V CDR1 and CDR2: MNHEY, SVGEGT. In nucleotides, the CDR3 is TGTACCAGCAGATACGAACGGTGGCAGTTCTTC. This sequence encodes CTSRYERWQFF.

The chain carries TRBV24-1 and TRBJ2-1, with 13 bases that match TRBD2. This CDR3 is 16 amino acids long. CDR1 KGHDR and CDR2 SFDVKD come from the germline V gene. With V trimmed by 4 bases and J by 7 bases, 6 bases remained unmatched. CDR3 region: CATSETGLAGANEQFF. CDR3 DNA: TGTGCCACCAGTGAAACTGGACTAGCGGGAGCAAATGAGCAGTTCTTC.

This clonotype was picked up many times. The chain joins TRBV2 to TRBJ2-1; TRBD2 matches at 10 bases. The V gene's germline CDR1 is SNHLY and CDR2 FYNNEI. This CDR3 region has 14 residues. Germline trimming cut 7 bases from V and 7 bases from J; bases unmatched to any gene: 7. CDR3 amino acids: CASILAGVTNEQFF. The DNA of the CDR3 is TGTGCCAGCATTCTAGCGGGAGTCACTAATGAGCAGTTCTTC.

This CDR3 is CSVAAGGNTEAFF. CDR3 nucleotides: TGCAGCGTCGCGGCGGGGGGCAACACTGAAGCTTTCTTT. The chain is built from TRBV29-1 and TRBJ1-1, with D tentatively TRBD1 (6 bases). V dropped 6 bases and J dropped 2 bases, with 13 bases sitting between them. CDR1 is SQVTM and CDR2 is ANQGSEA in the germline V gene. The CDR3 is made up of 13 amino acids.

This clonotype has a handful of counts. This rearrangement joins TRBV30 to TRBJ2-2; 8 nucleotides match TRBD2. Germline V gene data show CDR1 as GTSNPN and CDR2 as SVGIG (reference sequence). The CDR3 has 14 residues. The junction had 4 bases not matched to a gene; V was cut back by 3 bases and J by 4 bases. The CDR3 reads CAWRTAGGTGELFF. In DNA form, the CDR3 reads TGTGCCTGGAGAACGGCGGGAGGCACCGGGGAGCTGTTTTTT.

This clonotype was counted a few times. With a much larger clone just one base away, this may be a read error. The CDR3 is CASSLPGKDTPYF. The CDR3 DNA sequence: TGTGCCAGCAGTTTACCGGGAAAGGATACGCCGTATTTT. The chain has TRBV12-3 or TRBV12-4 and TRBJ2-3, with D maybe TRBD2 (5 bases). The CDR3 runs 13 residues.

This clonotype was seen only a few times. The rearrangement links TRBV4-2 to TRBJ2-3, with D possibly TRBD1 on 6 matching bases. CDR1 LGHNA and CDR2 YNFKEQ come from the germline V gene. The CDR3 runs to 17 residues. Trimming pared 2 bases from V and 0 bases from J, leaving 15 bases between. The DNA of the CDR3 is TGTGCCAGCAGCCAAACAGGGTCCAACCCTAGCACAGATACGCAGTATTTT. Protein product: CASSQTGSNPSTDTQYF.

This clonotype occurred many times. The rearrangement joins TRBV2 to TRBJ1-1; tentatively, D is TRBD1 (6 bases). Germline V CDR1 and CDR2: SNHLY, FYNNEI. The CDR3 is made up of 15 amino acids. Trimming left V 4 bases short and J 3 bases short, with 15 bases between. Written as DNA, the CDR3 is TGTGCCAGCAGTGGACGACAGGACGCAGACACTGAAGCTTTCTTT. This gives the protein CASSGRQDADTEAFF.

This clonotype was counted many times. The rearrangement joins TRBV5-4 to TRBJ1-4; the D is unclear. The CDR3 contains 13 residues. V was clipped by 0 bases and J by 10 bases, with 10 bases between them. Germline CDR1 SGHNT, CDR2 YYREEE (reference sequence). The CDR3 DNA reads as TGTGCCAGCAGCTTGGCCGGGAGCGGAAAACTGTTTTTT. The encoded protein is CASSLAGSGKLFF.

This clonotype was counted ten times or more. J is TRBJ2-3 and V is TRBV11-1; 9 nucleotides agree with TRBD2. This CDR3 is built from 16 residues. V gave up 0 bases and J gave up 6 bases; unmatched junction bases: 7. The germline V gene has CDR1 SGHAT and CDR2 FQDESV (reference sequence). CDR3 sequence: CASSLASGRGFDTQYF. CDR3 DNA sequence: TGTGCCAGCAGCTTAGCTAGCGGGAGAGGGTTTGATACGCAGTATTTT.

This clonotype has ten or more counts. The chain couples TRBV11-2 to TRBJ2-3, with no clear D. The CDR3 consists of 13 residues. Deletions cut 4 bases from V and 3 bases from J, with 8 bases between. CDR1 SGHAT and CDR2 FQNNGV come from the germline V gene. The CDR3 DNA is TGTGCCAGCAGCTGGGCCTCGACAGATACGCAGTATTTT. It encodes CASSWASTDTQYF. The whole variable domain, remainder taken from reference TRBV11-2 and TRBJ2-3, is EAGVAQSPRYKIIEKRQSVAFWCNPISGHATLYWYQQILGQGPKLLIQFQNNGVVDDSQLPKDRFSAERLKGVDSTLKIQPAKLEDSAVYLCASSWASTDTQYFGPGTRLTVL.

This clonotype has ten or more counts. The junction departs from germline at one end; a sequencing error may be responsible. This chain uses TRBV14 with TRBJ2-1, with TRBD1 matching over 9 bases. CDR1 SGHDN and CDR2 FVKESK come from the germline V gene. The CDR3 loop spans 17 amino acids. In nucleotides, the CDR3 is TGTGCCAGCACCCAACGACGGGGACAGGGTCTCTACAATGAGCAGTTCTTC. It specifies CASTQRRGQGLYNEQFF.

Ten or more counts support this clonotype. V usage is TRBV18 and J usage is TRBJ1-1; a possible D gene is TRBD1 (5 bases). Germline CDR1 reads KGHSH; CDR2 reads LQKENI. The V gene lost 1 base and the J gene lost 0 bases, with 12 bases spanning the gap. The CDR3 loop spans 16 amino acids. The CDR3 loop is CASSPLAGGMNTEAFF. CDR3 in DNA: TGTGCCAGCTCACCACTTGCGGGGGGAATGAACACTGAAGCTTTCTTT.

This clonotype was seen ten or more times. The V gene is TRBV11-2, the J gene TRBJ2-1; either TRBD1 or TRBD2 may supply D (5 bases each). The V and J ends lost 7 bases and 0 bases respectively, with 7 bases between them. Germline CDR1 reads SGHAT; CDR2 reads FQNNGV. This CDR3 has 13 residues. As DNA, the CDR3 is TGTGCCAGCACCGGGACCTCCTACAATGAGCAGTTCTTC. Protein: CASTGTSYNEQFF.

This clonotype was found many times. The V call is TRBV11-2, the J call TRBJ2-3; 7 nucleotides line up with TRBD2. J lost 0 bases, V lost 3 bases, and 3 bases had no gene match. This CDR3 spans 15 amino acids. The germline V gene encodes CDR1 SGHAT and CDR2 FQNNGV. CDR3 residues: CASSFSGASTDTQYF. In nucleotides, the CDR3 is TGTGCCAGCAGCTTCAGCGGGGCCAGCACAGATACGCAGTATTTT.

The sample holds many counts of this clonotype. The chain links TRBV20-1 to TRBJ2-3; 8 bases are shared with TRBD2. After removal of 7 bases from V and 7 bases from J, the junction contained 16 bases not matched to a gene. The germline V gene encodes CDR1 DFQATT and CDR2 SNEGSKA (reference sequence). The CDR3 is 15 amino acids. The DNA of the CDR3 is TGCAGTGTCACACGTCCGGGACTAGAAGGACATACGCAGTATTTT. It yields the protein CSVTRPGLEGHTQYF.

This rearrangement joins TRBV20-1 to TRBJ2-7; 8 positions match TRBD2. The length of the CDR3 is 16 residues. In germline, CDR1 is DFQATT, CDR2 SNEGSKA (reference sequence). With V trimmed by 1 base and J by 0 bases, 8 bases remained unmatched. CDR3 region: CSARVALAESSYEQYV. The CDR3 bases are TGCAGTGCTAGAGTGGCACTAGCGGAGAGCTCCTACGAGCAGTACGTC.

This clonotype was seen ten or more times. The chain couples TRBV20-1 to TRBJ1-2, with 7 nucleotides matching TRBD1. Germline V gives CDR1 DFQATT, CDR2 SNEGSKA (reference sequence). There are 14 residues in the CDR3. V dropped 0 bases and J dropped 4; count of bases not matched to a gene: 5. Here the CDR3 reads CSARDQGGSYGYTF. CDR3 coding DNA: TGCAGTGCTAGAGATCAAGGGGGCAGCTATGGCTACACCTTC.

This clonotype was observed a few times. The chain links TRBV28 to TRBJ2-7; 9 positions agree with TRBD2. With 9 bases clipped from V and 1 base from J, the junction kept 10 bases outside the gene matches. CDR1 is MDHEN and CDR2 is SYDVKM in the germline V gene. The CDR3 totals 15 residues. CDR3 sequence: CASSSGTSRSYEQYF. The CDR3 nucleotides are TGTGCCAGTTCAAGCGGGACTAGCAGATCCTACGAGCAGTACTTC.

Points on this clonotype: It is likely a read error, because the conserved phenylalanine at the end of the CDR3 is missing. It is unclear where the CDR3 begins or ends on the DNA, so no DNA is shown, and the CDR3 is as TCRdb lists it. The V and J genes are TRBV18 and TRBJ2-1; the table names TRBD1, a call not compared with the DNA. The V gene's germline CDR1 is KGHSH and CDR2 LQKENI. The CDR3 is 14 residues long, counting both termini. CDR3 region: CASSPPQDRNERFL.

This clonotype was seen at least ten times. The rearrangement links TRBV27 to TRBJ1-1; no firm D call. There are 14 residues in the CDR3. Trimming removed 3 bases at V and 0 bases at J, with 8 bases between. The V gene's germline CDR1 is MNHEY and CDR2 SMNVEV (reference sequence). CDR3 residues: CASSLEGMNTEAFF. The CDR3 bases are TGTGCCAGCAGTTTGGAGGGCATGAACACTGAAGCTTTCTTT.

This clonotype appeared a few times. The V gene is TRBV3-1, the J gene TRBJ2-1; 9 bases align to TRBD2. The CDR3 length is 12 residues. Germline lookup yields CDR1 LGHDT and CDR2 YNNKEL (reference sequence). CDR3 coding DNA: TGTGCGCCGCGGGAGGGGAATGATGAGCAGTTCTTC. This encodes CAPREGNDEQFF.

There are many counts of this clonotype. The chain links TRBV18 to TRBJ1-1; D gene ambiguous. CDR3 length: 13 amino acids. V was trimmed by 4 bases and J by 1 base, leaving 7 bases between them. The germline V gene has CDR1 KGHSH and CDR2 LQKENI. CDR3 coding DNA: TGTGCCAGCTCACACGGGGAGAACACTGAAGCTTTCTTT. Protein product: CASSHGENTEAFF. Supplemented by reference TRBV18 and TRBJ1-1, the full variable domain reads NAGVMQNPRHLVRRRGQEARLRCSPMKGHSHVYWYRQLPEEGLKFMVYLQKENIIDESGMPKERFSAEFPKEGPSILRIQQVVRGDSAAYFCASSHGENTEAFFGQGTRLTVV.

In its sample, this clonotype was seen many times. This chain links TRBV12-3 or TRBV12-4 with TRBJ2-2, with 11 bases identical to TRBD2. The ends lost 5 bases at V and 4 bases at J; junction bases unmatched: 6. There are 16 residues in the CDR3. CDR3 sequence reads: CASSPRLAGSTGELFF. The CDR3 DNA reads as TGTGCCAGCAGTCCCCGACTAGCGGGGAGCACCGGGGAGCTGTTTTTT.

This clonotype was counted at least ten times. This chain connects TRBV11-1 to TRBJ2-1; D gene unclear. The V gene's germline CDR1 is SGHAT and CDR2 FQDESV (reference sequence). Trimming removed 0 bases from V and 9 bases from J, with 6 bases in between. The CDR3 runs 12 residues. The CDR3 sequence is CASSLAGFEQFF. The CDR3 bases are TGTGCCAGCAGCTTAGCGGGGTTTGAGCAGTTCTTC.